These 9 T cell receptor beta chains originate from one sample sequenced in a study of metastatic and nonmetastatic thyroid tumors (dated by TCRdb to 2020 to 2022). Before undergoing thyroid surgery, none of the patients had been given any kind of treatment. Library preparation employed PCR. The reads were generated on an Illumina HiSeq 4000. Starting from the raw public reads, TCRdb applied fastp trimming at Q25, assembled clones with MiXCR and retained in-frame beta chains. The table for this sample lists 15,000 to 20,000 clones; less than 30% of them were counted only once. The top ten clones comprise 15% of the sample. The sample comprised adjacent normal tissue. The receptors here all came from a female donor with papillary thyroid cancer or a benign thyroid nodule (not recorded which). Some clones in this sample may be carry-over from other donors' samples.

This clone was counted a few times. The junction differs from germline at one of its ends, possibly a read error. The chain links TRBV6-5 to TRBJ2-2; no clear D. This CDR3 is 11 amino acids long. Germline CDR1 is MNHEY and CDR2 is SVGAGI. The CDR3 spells CASGYSGELFF. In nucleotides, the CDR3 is TGTGCCAGCGGTTACTCCGGGGAGCTGTTTTTT.

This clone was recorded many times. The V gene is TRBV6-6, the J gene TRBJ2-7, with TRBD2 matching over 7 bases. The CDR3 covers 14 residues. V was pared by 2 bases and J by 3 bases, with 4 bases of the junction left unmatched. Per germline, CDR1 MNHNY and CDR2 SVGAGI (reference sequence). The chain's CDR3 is CASSYGGEFYEQYF. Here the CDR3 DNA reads TGTGCCAGCAGTTACGGGGGGGAATTCTACGAGCAGTACTTC.

The CDR3 nucleotides read TGTGCCAGCAGCTTTCGGGGGTCGAACACCGGGGAGCTGTTTTTT. Protein sequence: CASSFRGSNTGELFF. The genes are TRBV11-2 and TRBJ2-2; D might be TRBD2 (6 bases). Germline CDR1 is SGHAT and CDR2 is FQNNGV. The V end was cut by 3 bases, the J end by 0 bases, with 8 bases between. The CDR3 has 15 amino acids.

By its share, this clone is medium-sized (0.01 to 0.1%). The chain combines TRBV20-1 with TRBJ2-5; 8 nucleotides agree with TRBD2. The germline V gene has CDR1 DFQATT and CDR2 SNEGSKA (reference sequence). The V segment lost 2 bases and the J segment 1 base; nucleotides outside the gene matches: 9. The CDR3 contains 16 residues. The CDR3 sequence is CSARRILAEIQETQYF. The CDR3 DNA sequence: TGCAGTGCTAGACGCATACTAGCGGAGATCCAAGAGACCCAGTACTTC.

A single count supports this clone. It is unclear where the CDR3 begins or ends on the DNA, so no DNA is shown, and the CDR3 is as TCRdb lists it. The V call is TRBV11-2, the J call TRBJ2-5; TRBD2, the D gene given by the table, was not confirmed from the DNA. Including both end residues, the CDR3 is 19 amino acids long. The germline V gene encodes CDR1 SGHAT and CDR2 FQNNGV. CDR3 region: CASSFYICSAQGLEETQYF.

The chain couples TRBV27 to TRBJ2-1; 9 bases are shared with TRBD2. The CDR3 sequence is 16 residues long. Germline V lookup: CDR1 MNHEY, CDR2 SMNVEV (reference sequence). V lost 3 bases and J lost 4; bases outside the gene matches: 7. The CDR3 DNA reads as TGTGCCAGCAGTTTGTCGGGACTAGCTTTTTACAATGAGCAGTTCTTC. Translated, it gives CASSLSGLAFYNEQFF.

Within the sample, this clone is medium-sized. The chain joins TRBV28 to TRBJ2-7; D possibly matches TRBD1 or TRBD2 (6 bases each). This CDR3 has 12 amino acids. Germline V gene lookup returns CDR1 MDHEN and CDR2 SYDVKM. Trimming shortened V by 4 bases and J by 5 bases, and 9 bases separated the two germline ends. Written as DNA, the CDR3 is TGTGCCAGCAGTTCGGGGGCTAACGAGCAGTACTTC. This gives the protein CASSSGANEQYF.

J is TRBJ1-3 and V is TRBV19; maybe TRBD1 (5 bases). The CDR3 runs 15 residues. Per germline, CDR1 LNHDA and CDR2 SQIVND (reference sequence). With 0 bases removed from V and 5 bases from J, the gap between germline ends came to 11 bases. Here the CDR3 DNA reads TGTGCCAGTAGTATAGACGGGGGTGGGAGAAACACCATATATTTT. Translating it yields CASSIDGGGRNTIYF.

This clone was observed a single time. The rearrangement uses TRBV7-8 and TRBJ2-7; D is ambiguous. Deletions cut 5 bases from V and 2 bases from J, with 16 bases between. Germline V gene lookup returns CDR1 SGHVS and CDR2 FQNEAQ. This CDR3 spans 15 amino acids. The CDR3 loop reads CASSAQGPRTYEQYV. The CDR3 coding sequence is TGTGCCAGCAGCGCGCAAGGCCCCCGGACCTACGAGCAGTACGTC.